The clone carrying this TCR beta chain showed up just a few times. What it binds is unknown. Treatment denoted: oral pan-JAK inhibitor, 5-10 mg twice daily. Reverse transcription of extracted RNA yielded cDNA, which provided the sequencing template. Sequenced by immunoSEQ multiplex PCR; TCRdb stores in-frame clones only, minus some. The table has approximately 180,000 clones, roughly 60% seen once. This sample was taken from a study of CD8+ T cells in alopecia areata. Overall study findings and caveats: Many of the expanded lesional clones endured in scalp and blood while on tofacitinib. Clonality in lesional scalp, especially alopecia totalis/universalis, exceeded that of normal scalp. Between patients, shared TCR sequences were less clear than in mice. This was possibly due in part to HLA diversity in the patient population. Tofacitinib yielded significantly lower scalp clonality and fewer expanded CD8+ clones among the top 100.

The V end was cut by 2 bases, the J end by 4 bases, with 12 bases between. The CDR3 has 14 amino acids. In germline, CDR1 is GTSNPN, CDR2 SVGIG (reference sequence). The rearrangement joins TRBV30 to TRBJ1-3; a possible D gene is TRBD1 (5 bases). The sample here was CD4+ T cells sorted from blood, taken at week 24, from a patient treated with tofacitinib. The source of this sequence is a human donor with alopecia areata. CDR3 amino acids: CAWSPPGQGNTIYF. CDR3 nucleotide sequence: TGTGCCTGGAGTCCCCCAGGGCAAGGAAACACCATATATTTT.